This T cell receptor beta chain was sequenced during a study of cytomegalovirus exposure and HLA in healthy donors. Turning to the study itself: The approximately 700 first-cohort repertoires shared a platform with the 120 or so validation repertoires, as reported in a later analysis.

Sequenced by immunoSEQ multiplex PCR; TCRdb stores in-frame clones only, minus some. The data hold about 75,000 clones, with roughly 80% observed a single time. With V trimmed by 3 bases and J by 3 bases, 4 bases remained unmatched. The CDR3 contains 14 residues. Germline V gene sequence: CDR1 SGHRS, CDR2 YFSETQ. Study observations and caveats: A later analysis found first-cohort TCR clusters tended to co-occur in the 90 to 150 validation repertoires. Most TCRs appeared rarely, but some public TCRs recurred in many donors.

Remarks on this clone: Its antigen remains unidentified.

The sequence derives from a man aged 30-40 years in good health and CMV-seronegative. Sequencing was done on a sample of PBMCs. The chain is built from TRBV5-1 and TRBJ2-7; the match to TRBD1 covers 9 bases. CDR3 loop: CASSSQGQGYEQYF. As DNA, the CDR3 is TGCGCCAGCAGCTCACAGGGACAGGGCTACGAGCAGTACTTC.